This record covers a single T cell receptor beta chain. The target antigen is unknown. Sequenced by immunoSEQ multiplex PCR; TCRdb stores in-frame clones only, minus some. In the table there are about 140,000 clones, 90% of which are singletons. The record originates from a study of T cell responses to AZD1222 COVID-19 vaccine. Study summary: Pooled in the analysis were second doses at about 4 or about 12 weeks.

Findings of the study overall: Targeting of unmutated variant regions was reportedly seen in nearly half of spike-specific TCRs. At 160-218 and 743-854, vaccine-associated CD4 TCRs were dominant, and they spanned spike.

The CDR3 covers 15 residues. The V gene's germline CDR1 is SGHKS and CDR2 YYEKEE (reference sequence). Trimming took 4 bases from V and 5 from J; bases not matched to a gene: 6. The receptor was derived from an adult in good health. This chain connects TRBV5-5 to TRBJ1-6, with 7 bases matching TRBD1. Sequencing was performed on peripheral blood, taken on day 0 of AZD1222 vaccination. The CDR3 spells CASSERQGNNSPLHF. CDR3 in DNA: TGTGCCAGCAGCGAACGACAGGGAAATAATTCACCCCTCCACTTT.